The 9 T cell receptor beta chains below all came from one sample that was sequenced in a study of cytotoxic CD8 clonotypes in ibrutinib-treated CLL. TCRdb's table, derived via immunoSEQ multiplex PCR, lists solely in-frame clones and lacks some. The sample records some 93,000 clones, 70% to 80% being singletons. Sequences were derived from PBMCs, sampled after 12 months of ibrutinib treatment. Source of these receptors: a human donor with chronic lymphocytic leukemia.

This sequence joins TRBV12-5 and TRBJ2-1, with 11 bases that match TRBD1. CDR1 LGHNT and CDR2 FRNRAP come from the germline V gene. Trimming removed 2 bases from V and 7 bases from J; junction bases left unmatched: 7. The CDR3 has 16 residues. The CDR3 bases are TGTGCTAGTGGTTTGTTCCCGGGACAGGGGGATAATGAGCAGTTCTTC. This codes for CASGLFPGQGDNEQFF.

The V gene is TRBV28, the J gene TRBJ2-7; D is possibly TRBD1 (6 bases). Germline CDR1 is MDHEN and CDR2 is SYDVKM. Trimming shortened V by 11 bases and J by 4 bases, and 15 bases separated the two germline ends. The CDR3 is 12 amino acids. The CDR3 DNA follows: TGTGCCGGGGGCCGGGGTCCTTACGAGCAGTACTTC. Translating it yields CAGGRGPYEQYF.

The count of this clone is one. The gene calls are TRBV4-1 and TRBJ1-5; D is possibly TRBD1 (5 bases). Deletions cut 0 bases from V and 3 bases from J, with 15 bases between. This CDR3 spans 17 amino acids. CDR1 is MGHRA and CDR2 is YSYEKL in the germline V gene. The CDR3: CASSQEGGRAPNQPQHF. Written as DNA, the CDR3 is TGCGCCAGCAGCCAAGAAGGAGGCAGGGCGCCCAATCAGCCCCAGCATTTT.

This clone was picked up a small number of times. This rearrangement joins TRBV6-1 to TRBJ1-6; D may be TRBD1 (5 bases). The V end was cut by 4 bases, the J end by 14 bases, with 21 bases between. Germline V gene data show CDR1 as MNHNS and CDR2 as SASEGT. This CDR3 is built from 15 residues. DNA for the CDR3: TGTGCCAGCAGTGCCCGGGACGCCGTAAATTCGGCCCTCCACTTT. Translated, it gives CASSARDAVNSALHF.

This chain uses TRBV7-2 with TRBJ1-3; no clear D gene. There are 14 residues in the CDR3. Trimming pared 0 bases from V and 4 bases from J, leaving 7 bases between. Germline values: CDR1 SGHTA, CDR2 FQGNSA. CDR3 nucleotide sequence: TGTGCCAGCAGCTTAGCGGTCCCCGGAAACACCATATATTTT. It translates to CASSLAVPGNTIYF. Looking up the rest from reference TRBV7-2 and TRBJ1-3 gives the full variable domain: GAGVSQSPSNKVTEKGKDVELRCDPISGHTALYWYRQSLGQGLEFLIYFQGNSAPDKSGLPSDRFSAERTGGSVSTLTIQRTQQEDSAVYLCASSLAVPGNTIYFGEGSWLTVV.

The chain has TRBV19 and TRBJ1-1, with D possibly TRBD1 on 6 matching bases. Germline V lookup: CDR1 LNHDA, CDR2 SQIVND (reference sequence). This CDR3 has 14 amino acids. Between the trimmed V and J ends, which lost 5 bases and 2 bases, there was a span of 12 bases. CDR3 protein: CASSRGQANTEAFF. The CDR3 coding sequence is TGTGCCAGTAGTCGGGGGCAGGCCAACACTGAAGCTTTCTTT.

The chain carries TRBV18 and TRBJ1-3; D gene ambiguous. CDR3 size: 14 residues. Looked up from germline, CDR1 is KGHSH and CDR2 is LQKENI. V dropped 8 bases and J dropped 1 base, with 12 bases sitting between them. The CDR3 spells CASTTSDSGNTIYF. CDR3 DNA sequence: TGTGCCAGCACAACCTCGGATTCTGGAAACACCATATATTTT.

This clone has a handful of counts. The rearrangement uses TRBV7-2 and TRBJ1-1; D is ambiguous. The CDR3 loop spans 13 amino acids. The germline CDR1 and CDR2 sequences are SGHTA and FQGNSA. V lost 5 bases and J 3 bases, leaving 10 bases between the germline ends. The CDR3 reads CASSTKGDTEAFF. The CDR3 coding sequence is TGTGCCAGCAGCACAAAGGGTGACACTGAAGCTTTCTTT.

This clone was recorded once. CDR3 residues: CASSHTQPQHF. The DNA of the CDR3 is TGCGCCAGCAGCCATACTCAGCCCCAGCATTTT. The chain links TRBV4-3 to TRBJ1-5; no clear D. CDR3 length: 11 amino acids. The germline gives CDR1 LGHNA, CDR2 YSLEER. With 3 bases removed from V and 6 bases from J, the gap between germline ends came to 3 bases.